Listed below are T cell receptor beta chains from one sample, sequenced in a study of CD8 T cells in acute hepatitis C reinfection. Method: immunoSEQ multiplex PCR; TCRdb's copy keeps in-frame clones and lacks some. The sample records over 35,000 clones, around nine tenths being singletons. Sequenced material: naive CD8+ T cells from PBMCs. These TCRs come from a man aged 30-40 years with chronic hepatitis C. Each CDR3 is given with its conserved first and last residue. D genes are given only for firm matches. Clone size is given for some rows only: seen once, a few or many times, or a class if the clone is expanded.

abundance: .; j_gene: TRBJ2-2; v_gene: TRBV5-1; d_gene: .; CDR3aa: CASNPRDTGELFF; CDR3nt: TGCGCCAGCAACCCGCGGGACACCGGGGAGCTGTTTTTT
abundance: once; j_gene: TRBJ2-7; v_gene: TRBV7-9; d_gene: TRBD2; CDR3aa: CASSHVTSGTNEQYF; CDR3nt: TGTGCCAGCAGCCACGTTACTAGCGGGACCAACGAGCAGTACTTC
abundance: .; j_gene: TRBJ2-7; v_gene: TRBV30; d_gene: TRBD2; CDR3aa: CAWSDPRGGFYEQYF; CDR3nt: TGTGCCTGGAGTGATCCGCGGGGGGGATTCTACGAGCAGTACTTC
abundance: .; j_gene: TRBJ2-1; v_gene: TRBV25-1; d_gene: .; CDR3aa: CASSEGTEQFF; CDR3nt: TGTGCCAGCAGTGAGGGGACAGAGCAGTTCTTC
abundance: .; j_gene: TRBJ2-1; v_gene: TRBV5-4; d_gene: .; CDR3aa: CASSLGSHNPLNEQFF; CDR3nt: TGTGCCAGCAGCTTGGGTTCCCACAATCCCTTGAATGAGCAGTTCTTC
abundance: .; j_gene: TRBJ2-3; v_gene: TRBV9; d_gene: TRBD2; CDR3aa: CASSTGLALTDTQYF; CDR3nt: TGTGCCAGCAGCACGGGACTAGCCCTGACAGATACGCAGTATTTT
abundance: .; j_gene: TRBJ1-2; v_gene: TRBV29-1; d_gene: .; CDR3aa: CSATGGGEGYTF; CDR3nt: TGCAGCGCTACGGGGGGAGGGGAGGGCTACACCTTC
abundance: .; j_gene: TRBJ1-5; v_gene: TRBV4-3; d_gene: .; CDR3aa: CASSQDSKGGNQPQHF; CDR3nt: TGCGCCAGCAGCCAAGATTCCAAGGGAGGCAATCAGCCCCAGCATTTT
abundance: .; j_gene: TRBJ1-2; v_gene: TRBV19; d_gene: .; CDR3aa: CASSIDHYGYTF; CDR3nt: TGTGCCAGTAGTATCGATCACTATGGCTACACCTTC
abundance: .; j_gene: TRBJ1-2; v_gene: TRBV29-1; d_gene: .; CDR3aa: CSVTGFRSGYTF; CDR3nt: TGCAGCGTGACCGGGTTTAGATCTGGCTACACCTTC
abundance: .; j_gene: TRBJ1-5; v_gene: TRBV27; d_gene: TRBD1; CDR3aa: CASSLSQGANQPQHF; CDR3nt: TGTGCCAGCAGTTTAAGTCAGGGGGCAAATCAGCCCCAGCATTTT
abundance: .; j_gene: TRBJ1-1; v_gene: TRBV27; d_gene: .; CDR3aa: CASSLLGPDTEAFF; CDR3nt: TGTGCCAGCAGTTTACTGGGCCCCGACACTGAAGCTTTCTTT
abundance: .; j_gene: TRBJ1-1; v_gene: TRBV4-1; d_gene: .; CDR3aa: CASSQDGALRNTEAFF; CDR3nt: TGCGCCAGCAGCCAAGATGGTGCCTTGCGGAACACTGAAGCTTTCTTT
abundance: .; j_gene: TRBJ2-7; v_gene: TRBV7-2; d_gene: TRBD1; CDR3aa: CASSFHVGQTYEQYF; CDR3nt: TGTGCCAGCAGCTTTCATGTGGGACAGACCTACGAGCAGTACTTC
abundance: .; j_gene: TRBJ2-5; v_gene: TRBV15; d_gene: TRBD2; CDR3aa: CATSGSGALGETQYF; CDR3nt: TGTGCCACCAGCGGTAGCGGGGCCCTCGGGGAGACCCAGTACTTC
abundance: once; j_gene: TRBJ2-2; v_gene: TRBV4-1; d_gene: TRBD2; CDR3aa: CASSQDGTGGTGELFF; CDR3nt: TGCGCCAGCAGCCAAGATGGGACGGGAGGGACCGGGGAGCTGTTTTTT
abundance: once; j_gene: TRBJ2-1; v_gene: TRBV9; d_gene: .; CDR3aa: CASSVEGVRTNEQFF; CDR3nt: TGTGCCAGCAGCGTAGAAGGGGTTAGGACGAATGAGCAGTTCTTC
abundance: once; j_gene: TRBJ2-7; v_gene: TRBV5-1; d_gene: TRBD2; CDR3aa: CASSLAMGLAGYEQYF; CDR3nt: TGCGCCAGCAGCTTGGCAATGGGACTAGCGGGATACGAGCAGTACTTC
abundance: .; j_gene: TRBJ2-3; v_gene: TRBV11-2; d_gene: .; CDR3aa: CASSFGDTQYF; CDR3nt: TGTGCCAGCAGCTTCGGAGATACGCAGTATTTT
abundance: .; j_gene: TRBJ2-1; v_gene: TRBV27; d_gene: .; CDR3aa: CASSLRASPYNEQFF; CDR3nt: TGTGCCAGCAGCCTAAGGGCGTCCCCTTACAATGAGCAGTTCTTC
abundance: .; j_gene: TRBJ1-1; v_gene: TRBV4-3; d_gene: .; CDR3aa: CASSQTKNTEAFF; CDR3nt: TGCGCCAGCAGCCAAACGAAGAACACTGAAGCTTTCTTT
abundance: few; j_gene: TRBJ2-7; v_gene: TRBV4-1; d_gene: TRBD2; CDR3aa: CASSQAGAYEQYF; CDR3nt: TGCGCCAGCAGCCAGGCGGGAGCGTACGAGCAGTACTTC
abundance: .; j_gene: TRBJ2-3; v_gene: TRBV7-2; d_gene: .; CDR3aa: CASSFGTDTQYF; CDR3nt: TGTGCCAGCAGCTTTGGCACAGATACGCAGTATTTT
abundance: .; j_gene: TRBJ2-1; v_gene: TRBV7-9; d_gene: .; CDR3aa: CASSYPASSGSRQFF; CDR3nt: TGTGCCAGCAGCTATCCTGCTAGTTCAGGTTCGCGGCAGTTCTTC
abundance: .; j_gene: TRBJ2-3; v_gene: TRBV18; d_gene: TRBD2; CDR3aa: CASSPTPSGTSTDTQYF; CDR3nt: TGTGCCAGCTCCCCCACCCCTAGCGGCACTAGCACAGATACGCAGTATTTT
abundance: .; j_gene: TRBJ1-1; v_gene: TRBV7-2; d_gene: .; CDR3aa: CASSLSWNTEAFF; CDR3nt: TGTGCCAGCAGCCTTTCCTGGAACACTGAAGCTTTCTTT
abundance: .; j_gene: TRBJ1-1; v_gene: TRBV10-3; d_gene: .; CDR3aa: CAITDSNTEAFF; CDR3nt: TGTGCCATCACCGACAGTAACACTGAAGCTTTCTTT
abundance: .; j_gene: TRBJ1-2; v_gene: TRBV9; d_gene: .; CDR3aa: CASSVVVQGKDYGYTF; CDR3nt: TGTGCCAGCAGCGTAGTTGTGCAGGGTAAAGACTATGGCTACACCTTC
abundance: .; j_gene: TRBJ2-5; v_gene: TRBV7-8; d_gene: .; CDR3aa: CASSLGFQETQYF; CDR3nt: TGTGCCAGCAGCTTAGGCTTCCAAGAGACCCAGTACTTC
abundance: .; j_gene: TRBJ2-3; v_gene: TRBV5-4; d_gene: .; CDR3aa: CASSPAADTQYF; CDR3nt: TGTGCCAGCAGCCCAGCGGCTGATACGCAGTATTTT
abundance: few; j_gene: TRBJ1-6; v_gene: TRBV4-1; d_gene: TRBD1; CDR3aa: CASSQEGTGRNSPLHF; CDR3nt: TGCGCCAGCAGCCAAGAGGGGACAGGGAGAAATTCACCCCTCCACTTT
abundance: .; j_gene: TRBJ1-5; v_gene: TRBV21-1; d_gene: .; CDR3aa: CASSKRKGFSDQPQHF; CDR3nt: TGTGCCAGCAGCAAAAGGAAGGGGTTTTCAGATCAGCCCCAGCATTTT
abundance: .; j_gene: TRBJ2-7; v_gene: TRBV9; d_gene: TRBD2; CDR3aa: CASSADSGRREQYF; CDR3nt: TGTGCCAGCAGCGCCGATAGCGGGAGGCGGGAGCAGTACTTC
abundance: once; j_gene: TRBJ2-1; v_gene: TRBV6-1; d_gene: .; CDR3aa: CAGRRDAYYNEQFF; CDR3nt: TGTGCCGGCAGGAGGGACGCATACTACAATGAGCAGTTCTTC
abundance: .; j_gene: TRBJ2-4; v_gene: TRBV27; d_gene: .; CDR3aa: CASNPRGAKNIQYF; CDR3nt: TGTGCCAGCAACCCCAGGGGAGCCAAAAACATTCAGTACTTC
abundance: .; j_gene: TRBJ1-1; v_gene: TRBV7-9; d_gene: TRBD1; CDR3aa: CASSLVGTVNTEAFF; CDR3nt: TGTGCCAGCAGCTTAGTCGGGACAGTTAACACTGAAGCTTTCTTT
abundance: .; j_gene: TRBJ2-4; v_gene: TRBV7-2; d_gene: .; CDR3aa: CASSGLRDPWNIQYF; CDR3nt: TGTGCCAGCAGCGGACTGCGGGACCCCTGGAACATTCAGTACTTC
abundance: .; j_gene: TRBJ2-5; v_gene: TRBV10-3; d_gene: .; CDR3aa: CAISELWRETQYF; CDR3nt: TGTGCCATCAGTGAGTTGTGGAGAGAGACCCAGTACTTC
abundance: few; j_gene: TRBJ1-1; v_gene: TRBV19; d_gene: .; CDR3aa: CASSVRVNTEAFF; CDR3nt: TGTGCCAGTAGTGTCAGGGTTAACACTGAAGCTTTCTTT
abundance: .; j_gene: TRBJ2-2; v_gene: TRBV9; d_gene: .; CDR3aa: CASNGDKINTGELFF; CDR3nt: TGTGCCAGCAATGGGGACAAGATAAACACCGGGGAGCTGTTTTTT
abundance: once; j_gene: TRBJ1-2; v_gene: TRBV6-1; d_gene: TRBD1; CDR3aa: CASVIRDRGRYGYTF; CDR3nt: TGTGCCAGCGTTATCCGGGACAGGGGGCGGTATGGCTACACCTTC
abundance: .; j_gene: TRBJ2-2; v_gene: TRBV9; d_gene: TRBD2; CDR3aa: CASSVSGRLGGNTGELFF; CDR3nt: TGTGCCAGCAGCGTGAGCGGGAGGTTAGGTGGGAACACCGGGGAGCTGTTTTTT
abundance: .; j_gene: TRBJ2-3; v_gene: TRBV5-8; d_gene: .; CDR3aa: CASSLSVATPTDTQYF; CDR3nt: TGTGCCAGCAGCTTATCAGTGGCTACTCCCACAGATACGCAGTATTTT
abundance: .; j_gene: TRBJ2-7; v_gene: TRBV30; d_gene: .; CDR3aa: CAWRWQGTAYEQYF; CDR3nt: TGTGCCTGGAGGTGGCAGGGGACGGCCTACGAGCAGTACTTC
abundance: .; j_gene: TRBJ2-1; v_gene: TRBV7-6; d_gene: .; CDR3aa: CASSLDYNEQFF; CDR3nt: TGTGCCAGCAGCTTAGACTACAATGAGCAGTTCTTC
abundance: .; j_gene: TRBJ2-5; v_gene: TRBV5-8; d_gene: .; CDR3aa: CASTFGFAQETQYF; CDR3nt: TGTGCCAGCACCTTTGGGTTTGCCCAAGAGACCCAGTACTTC
abundance: .; j_gene: TRBJ1-1; v_gene: TRBV11-2; d_gene: TRBD1; CDR3aa: CASSSDRGWVRNTEAFF; CDR3nt: TGTGCCAGCAGTTCTGACAGGGGGTGGGTAAGGAACACTGAAGCTTTCTTT
abundance: .; j_gene: TRBJ1-1; v_gene: TRBV21-1; d_gene: .; CDR3aa: CASSLTGGINEGTEAFF; CDR3nt: TGTGCCAGCAGCCTAACAGGGGGCATTAACGAAGGGACTGAAGCTTTCTTT
abundance: .; j_gene: TRBJ1-1; v_gene: TRBV4-1; d_gene: .; CDR3aa: CASSHLTNTEAFF; CDR3nt: TGCGCCAGCAGCCACCTCACCAACACTGAAGCTTTCTTT
abundance: .; j_gene: TRBJ1-5; v_gene: TRBV28; d_gene: TRBD1; CDR3aa: CASSPLGTGSQPQHF; CDR3nt: TGTGCCAGCAGCCCCTTGGGGACAGGTAGTCAGCCCCAGCATTTT
abundance: .; j_gene: TRBJ2-1; v_gene: TRBV19; d_gene: .; CDR3aa: CASSIYLGPYNEQFF; CDR3nt: TGTGCCAGTAGTATTTATCTGGGGCCCTACAATGAGCAGTTCTTC
abundance: .; j_gene: TRBJ1-2; v_gene: TRBV7-3; d_gene: TRBD1; CDR3aa: CASSSARGPSHGYTF; CDR3nt: TGTGCCAGCAGCTCCGCTAGGGGGCCATCCCATGGCTACACCTTC
abundance: few; j_gene: TRBJ2-5; v_gene: TRBV27; d_gene: .; CDR3aa: CASSFTDSQETQYF; CDR3nt: TGTGCCAGCAGTTTCACAGACAGCCAAGAGACCCAGTACTTC
abundance: once; j_gene: TRBJ2-1; v_gene: TRBV9; d_gene: .; CDR3aa: CASSVGDTSGNEQFF; CDR3nt: TGTGCCAGCAGCGTAGGGGACACCTCAGGCAATGAGCAGTTCTTC
abundance: .; j_gene: TRBJ1-5; v_gene: TRBV10-2; d_gene: TRBD1; CDR3aa: CASSESRTGRREQPQHF; CDR3nt: TGCGCCAGCAGTGAGTCCCGGACAGGTAGACGTGAACAGCCCCAGCATTTT
abundance: .; j_gene: TRBJ1-4; v_gene: TRBV27; d_gene: .; CDR3aa: CASRAGDEKLFF; CDR3nt: TGTGCCAGCAGGGCAGGGGATGAAAAACTGTTTTTT